Listed below are T cell receptor beta chains from one sample, sequenced in a study of early T cells in non-severe SARS-CoV-2 infection. MiXCR, run by TCRdb on the 5' RACE reads, gives a single entry per CDR3 protein. The profile shows 60,000 to 75,000 distinct CDR3 sequences, 10% of them singletons. The sample was whole blood, taken at baseline. The receptors come from an adult who was a healthcare worker with PCR-confirmed SARS-CoV-2 infection or an uninfected control (not recorded which). The CDR3 runs from the conserved cysteine through the conserved F or W.

j_gene,v_gene,CDR3aa
TRBJ1-2,TRBV4-3,CASSQDGTGGTHGYGYTF
TRBJ1-1,TRBV4-1,CASSQELPRGTLYTEAFF
TRBJ2-5,TRBV3-1,CASSHSGGGAAQETQYF
TRBJ2-3,TRBV10-3,CAISESKGADTQYF
TRBJ2-7,TRBV7-9,CASRGEVAGAAYEQYF
TRBJ1-5,TRBV6-2/TRBV6-3,CASSYEGGNQPQHF
TRBJ2-2,TRBV29-1,CSVEGRQRTGELFF
TRBJ2-5,TRBV7-3,CASSATGRPGETQYF
TRBJ2-5,TRBV28,CASSKGVLVSQYF
TRBJ2-2,TRBV4-2,CASSQDRGTGELFF
TRBJ1-3,TRBV7-2,CASSLEYSSGNTIYF
TRBJ2-1,TRBV6-1,CASSEKYGGHNEQFF
TRBJ2-7,TRBV4-3,CASSQDPDGAYEQYF
TRBJ1-3,TRBV12-3/TRBV12-4,CASTNSGNTIYF
TRBJ2-7,TRBV28,CASSTGKNYEQYF
TRBJ2-1,TRBV19,CASSIGASSYNEQFF
TRBJ2-7,TRBV12-3/TRBV12-4,CASSAEAPSYEQYF
TRBJ2-1,TRBV20-1,CSAARTSGWEFF
TRBJ2-7,TRBV27,CASSLSWEGRSYEQYF
TRBJ1-6,TRBV20-1,CSATGAVNSPLHF
TRBJ1-1,TRBV29-1,CSVGNTEAFF
TRBJ2-5,TRBV28,CASSGDRLQETQYF
TRBJ2-3,TRBV7-9,CASSLASFSTDTQYF
TRBJ2-4,TRBV7-2,CASSLLAGLAKNIQYF
TRBJ2-1,TRBV7-2,CASSPEGLAPYNEQFF
TRBJ2-1,TRBV7-9,CASSSPGGGAFSEQFF
TRBJ2-7,TRBV5-1,CASSSRTGTGYEQYF
TRBJ2-7,TRBV7-2,CASSPGLAVLSF
TRBJ2-1,TRBV18,CASSPSSANEQFF
TRBJ2-7,TRBV7-9,CASSVLLGQLNEQYF
TRBJ2-7,TRBV6-2/TRBV6-3,CASSSAPGTGSSYEQYF
TRBJ2-3,TRBV28,CASSLASLSTDTQYF
TRBJ1-1,TRBV7-2,CASSSGQGRAFF
TRBJ1-6,TRBV4-1,CASSQEGLGASSNSPLHF
TRBJ2-7,TRBV5-1,CASSLLQGTSYEQYF
TRBJ2-1,TRBV5-1,CASSLGLRQRGYNEQFF
TRBJ2-1,TRBV5-1,CASSLNPGRGYNEQFF